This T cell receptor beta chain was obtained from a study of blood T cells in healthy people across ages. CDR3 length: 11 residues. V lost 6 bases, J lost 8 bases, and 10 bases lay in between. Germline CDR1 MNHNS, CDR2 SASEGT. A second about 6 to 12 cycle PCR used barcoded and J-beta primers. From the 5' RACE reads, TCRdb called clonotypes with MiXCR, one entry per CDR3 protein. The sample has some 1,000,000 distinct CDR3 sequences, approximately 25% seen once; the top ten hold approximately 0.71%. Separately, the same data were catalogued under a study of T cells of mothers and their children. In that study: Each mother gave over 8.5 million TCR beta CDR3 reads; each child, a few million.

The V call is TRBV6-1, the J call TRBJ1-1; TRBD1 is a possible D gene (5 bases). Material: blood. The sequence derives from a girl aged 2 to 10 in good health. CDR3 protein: CASRYRPEAFF. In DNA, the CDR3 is TGTGCCAGCAGATACAGGCCCGAAGCTTTCTTT.